A single sample gave rise to the 27 T cell receptor beta chains below, sequenced in a study of cytotoxic CD8 clonotypes in ibrutinib-treated CLL (TCRdb year 2021). The time point tag for this specimen amounts to: roughly 2 years on ibrutinib. Receptor libraries were prepared by the immunoSEQ multiplex PCR assay. TCRdb stores this immuneACCESS table with in-frame sequences only. Part of the clones is absent; in the studies checked, under half of the shortfall reflects unresolved V genes, and no reason is known for the rest. This sample is represented by roughly 190,000 clones; around three quarters of them were singletons. 13% of the sample is held by the ten biggest clonotypes. The source was PBMCs, collected after 24 months of ibrutinib treatment. The source of these receptors is a human donor with chronic lymphocytic leukemia.

The gene calls are TRBV10-3 and TRBJ2-1; TRBD2 matches at 7 bases. This CDR3 comprises 14 residues. Trimming removed 4 bases from V and 2 bases from J; junction bases left unmatched: 2. CDR1 and CDR2 (germline): ENHRY, SYGVKD. The CDR3: CAISGAGTYNEQFF. The CDR3 DNA sequence: TGTGCCATCAGTGGAGCGGGGACCTACAATGAGCAGTTCTTC.

The gene calls are TRBV5-1 and TRBJ2-5, with 9 bases identical to TRBD1. The CDR3 runs 16 residues. The V segment lost 5 bases and the J segment 2 bases; nucleotides outside the gene matches: 10. Germline CDR1 SGHRS, CDR2 YFSETQ. The CDR3 DNA reads as TGCGCCAGCAGGAAAACAGGGGGCGCGTGGCAAGAGACCCAGTACTTC. Its protein product is CASRKTGGAWQETQYF.

This sequence joins TRBV7-9 and TRBJ1-1; 8 bases fit TRBD1. V was clipped by 4 bases and J by 4 bases; unmatched bases: 2. Looked up from germline, CDR1 is SEHNR and CDR2 is FQNEAQ (reference sequence). The CDR3 runs 13 residues. The CDR3 nucleotides read TGTGCCAGCAGCTCACAGGGGGGCACTGAAGCTTTCTTT. This translates into CASSSQGGTEAFF.

The chain employs TRBV10-2 and TRBJ2-7; no reliable D call. The V gene's germline CDR1 is WSHSY and CDR2 SAAADI. V lost 6 bases, J lost 3 bases, and 9 bases lay in between. CDR3 length equals 12 residues. The CDR3 DNA reads TGCGCCAGCAGCTCGAAATTCTACGAGCAGTACTTC. Its protein product is CASSSKFYEQYF.

This chain connects TRBV7-2 to TRBJ2-1; a possible D gene is TRBD2 (7 bases). This CDR3 is built from 14 residues. The germline gives CDR1 SGHTA, CDR2 FQGNSA. With 7 bases removed from V and 6 bases from J, the gap between germline ends came to 16 bases. CDR3 residues: CASTHWGGRNEQFF. CDR3 DNA sequence: TGTGCCAGCACCCACTGGGGGGGGCGCAATGAGCAGTTCTTC.

The rearrangement links TRBV7-8 to TRBJ1-1; 10 nucleotides agree with TRBD1. From germline, CDR1 is SGHVS and CDR2 FQNEAQ. The CDR3 has 14 residues. After removal of 4 bases from V and 6 bases from J, the junction contained 5 bases not matched to a gene. The CDR3 is CASSSGQGFPEAFF. DNA of the CDR3: TGTGCCAGCAGCTCGGGACAGGGGTTCCCTGAAGCTTTCTTT.

This chain connects TRBV2 to TRBJ2-7; D is unresolved. The length of the CDR3 is 12 residues. Trimming shortened V by 7 bases and J by 0 bases, and 7 bases separated the two germline ends. Germline CDR1 is SNHLY and CDR2 is FYNNEI. The CDR3, as DNA: TGTGCCAGCAACTACCCCTCCTACGAGCAGTACTTC. Encoded protein: CASNYPSYEQYF.

The chain joins TRBV6-5 to TRBJ1-3; D call uncertain. Per germline, CDR1 MNHEY and CDR2 SVGAGI. The CDR3 covers 11 residues. V gave up 6 bases and J gave up 4 bases, with 4 bases separating them. Written as DNA, the CDR3 is TGTGCCAGCAGCGGGGGAAACACCATATATTTT. This translates into CASSGGNTIYF.

This chain joins TRBV9 and TRBJ2-3; 11 bases line up with TRBD2. Germline V lookup: CDR1 SGDLS, CDR2 YYNGEE. J was trimmed by 0 bases and V by 4 bases; bases with no gene match: 4. The CDR3 runs to 16 residues. CDR3 nucleotides: TGTGCCAGCAGCAGGGGACTAGCGGAGAGCACAGATACGCAGTATTTT. It specifies CASSRGLAESTDTQYF.

The rearrangement links TRBV27 to TRBJ1-2; no definite D call. Germline V gene lookup returns CDR1 MNHEY and CDR2 SMNVEV (reference sequence). CDR3 length: 14 residues. V was trimmed by 2 bases and J by 4 bases, leaving 11 bases between them. The CDR3 bases are TGTGCCAGCAGTTTAACCCCAGAAGTCTATGGCTACACCTTC. It codes for CASSLTPEVYGYTF.

J is TRBJ2-2 and V is TRBV9; D not certain. This CDR3 is 12 amino acids long. Germline values: CDR1 SGDLS, CDR2 YYNGEE. Trimming pared 2 bases from V and 6 bases from J, leaving 5 bases between. In DNA form, the CDR3 reads TGTGCCAGCAGCGTCAGCTCCGGGGAGCTGTTTTTT. Protein sequence: CASSVSSGELFF.

This clone was recorded only once. This chain joins TRBV5-1 and TRBJ2-3; 8 nucleotides agree with TRBD2. This CDR3 is 15 amino acids long. V shed 4 bases, J shed 5 bases, and the junction held 9 bases outside the gene matches. Germline CDR1 reads SGHRS; CDR2 reads YFSETQ. The CDR3 region is CASSPKRERRDTQYF. For the CDR3, the DNA is TGCGCCAGCAGCCCTAAGCGGGAGAGACGAGATACGCAGTATTTT.

The rearrangement uses TRBV5-1 and TRBJ2-6, with a possible D match to TRBD1 (6 bases). CDR3 size: 18 residues. Germline CDR1 and CDR2: SGHRS and YFSETQ. The V gene lost 3 bases and the J gene lost 2 bases, with 18 bases spanning the gap. The CDR3 loop is CASSSSELGATGANVLTF. The CDR3 bases are TGCGCCAGCAGCTCCTCTGAACTGGGGGCTACTGGGGCCAACGTCCTGACTTTC.

The chain is built from TRBV28 and TRBJ1-1; 8 nucleotides line up with TRBD1. The CDR3 loop spans 15 amino acids. Trimming cost V 1 base and J 5 bases; bases outside gene matches: 6. Germline CDR1 is MDHEN and CDR2 is SYDVKM. The CDR3 nucleotides are TGTGCCAGCAGTTTATCTACAGGGGGAACTACTGAAGCTTTCTTT. Translating it yields CASSLSTGGTTEAFF.

This clone has only a few counts. This chain joins TRBV5-1 and TRBJ2-4; TRBD2 aligns across 13 bases. Trimming took 2 bases from V and 5 from J; bases not matched to a gene: 10. This CDR3 is built from 18 residues. Per germline, CDR1 SGHRS and CDR2 YFSETQ. CDR3 nucleotides: TGCGCCAGCAGCTTCGGGGGAAGTACTAGCGGGAGGGAAAACATTCAGTACTTC. Protein: CASSFGGSTSGRENIQYF.

CDR3 in DNA: TGTGCCAGCATCTCCAGGGGCTCCAAAAACATTCAGTACTTC. This sequence encodes CASISRGSKNIQYF. This rearrangement joins TRBV2 to TRBJ2-4, with D perhaps matching TRBD1 (6 bases). V lost 7 bases and J 2 bases, leaving 12 bases between the germline ends. Germline V gene lookup returns CDR1 SNHLY and CDR2 FYNNEI. The CDR3 covers 14 residues. Drawing the rest from reference TRBV2 and TRBJ2-4, the complete variable domain is EPEVTQTPSHQVTQMGQEVILRCVPISNHLYFYWYRQILGQKVEFLVSFYNNEISEKSEIFDDQFSVERPDGSNFTLKIRSTKLEDSAMYFCASISRGSKNIQYFGAGTRLSVL.

The chain joins TRBV11-2 to TRBJ2-1; D gene ambiguous. CDR3 length: 11 amino acids. Germline V gene lookup returns CDR1 SGHAT and CDR2 FQNNGV. V was cut by 5 bases and J by 8 bases, with 7 bases left in between. CDR3 nucleotides: TGTGCCAGCAGCCGAAGGGATGAGCAGTTCTTC. Translating gives CASSRRDEQFF.

The V and J genes are TRBV18 and TRBJ2-7; unclear D gene. This CDR3 has 12 amino acids. CDR1 KGHSH and CDR2 LQKENI come from the germline V gene. V was clipped by 5 bases and J by 6 bases, with 11 bases between them. CDR3 in amino acids: CASSWWDTEQYF. The CDR3 bases are TGTGCCAGCTCATGGTGGGATACCGAGCAGTACTTC.

The J gene is TRBJ1-2, the V gene TRBV4-3; D is perhaps TRBD1 (6 bases). The V end lost 0 bases, the J end lost 5 bases, and 13 bases lay between the germline ends. Germline CDR1 LGHNA, CDR2 YSLEER. The CDR3 contains 15 residues. The DNA for the CDR3 is TGCGCCAGCAGCCAAGATCCGGGGGCAGGGTATGGCTACACCTTC. This sequence encodes CASSQDPGAGYGYTF.

The rearrangement uses TRBV6-6 and TRBJ2-7, with 14 bases aligning to TRBD2. V was pared by 5 bases and J by 0 bases, with 3 bases of the junction left unmatched. The CDR3 covers 16 residues. The germline V gene encodes CDR1 MNHNY and CDR2 SVGAGI (reference sequence). CDR3 sequence reads: CASSKGLAGVSYEQYF. In DNA form, the CDR3 reads TGTGCCAGCAGTAAGGGACTAGCGGGGGTCTCCTACGAGCAGTACTTC.

This clone has a handful of counts. V is TRBV7-2 and J is TRBJ2-3, with D perhaps matching TRBD2 (5 bases). CDR1 and CDR2 (germline): SGHTA, FQGNSA. V was cut by 5 bases and J by 4 bases, with 7 bases left in between. The CDR3 contains 12 residues. The CDR3 DNA reads TGTGCCAGCAGCGGGAGCTCAGATACGCAGTATTTT. This translates into CASSGSSDTQYF.

The chain employs TRBV28 and TRBJ1-5, with D hard to call. The ends were cut back, 3 bases at V and 3 bases at J, with 12 bases in the middle. The CDR3 contains 15 residues. The germline V gene encodes CDR1 MDHEN and CDR2 SYDVKM. The chain's CDR3 is CASSFAGLDNQPQHF. CDR3 nucleotides: TGTGCCAGCAGTTTTGCGGGTTTAGACAATCAGCCCCAGCATTTT.

This clone was detected only a few times. The chain has TRBV5-1 and TRBJ2-5, with D maybe TRBD2 (6 bases). The CDR3 sequence is 13 residues long. V was trimmed by 3 bases and J by 5 bases, leaving 11 bases between them. The germline CDR1 and CDR2 sequences are SGHRS and YFSETQ. The CDR3 region has the DNA TGCGCCAGCAGCTCCGGACTACTCGAGACCCAGTACTTC. Its translation: CASSSGLLETQYF. The full variable domain, with the rest looked up from reference TRBV5-1 and TRBJ2-5, is KAGVTQTPRYLIKTRGQQVTLSCSPISGHRSVSWYQQTPGQGLQFLFEYFSETQRNKGNFPGRFSGRQFSNSRSEMNVSTLELGDSALYLCASSSGLLETQYFGPGTRLLVL.

The table lists this clone with a few counts. The V and J genes are TRBV7-2 and TRBJ1-2, with 11 bases aligning to TRBD1. This CDR3 comprises 17 residues. V lost 5 bases to trimming and J lost 4 bases; unmatched junction nucleotides: 12. Germline CDR1 reads SGHTA; CDR2 reads FQGNSA. The CDR3 DNA reads TGTGCCAGCAGCCTAGACTGGACAGGGGGCGCGAGCTATGGCTACACCTTC. Protein sequence: CASSLDWTGGASYGYTF.

The CDR3 nucleotides read TGTGCCAGCAGTGCGGGAGACACAGATACGCAGTATTTT. This encodes CASSAGDTDTQYF. The chain has TRBV6-4 and TRBJ2-3; a possible D gene is TRBD2 (6 bases). Germline CDR1 is MRHNA and CDR2 is SNTAGT. The CDR3 extends over 13 amino acids. Deletions cut 4 bases from V and 2 bases from J, with 7 bases between.

This clone was found a few times. This chain links TRBV14 with TRBJ2-1; D gene unclear. Trimming took 1 base from V and 2 from J, leaving 9 bases between them. CDR3 length: 15 residues. Germline V gives CDR1 SGHDN, CDR2 FVKESK. The CDR3 nucleotides are TGTGCCAGCAGCCAAGTCTCATTTACCTACAATGAGCAGTTCTTC. It yields the protein CASSQVSFTYNEQFF.

The chain uses TRBV7-3 and TRBJ1-1; tentatively, D is TRBD1 (6 bases). CDR1 SGHTA and CDR2 FQGTGA come from the germline V gene. V was shortened by 5 bases and J by 3 bases, with 10 bases between the two germline ends. This CDR3 contains 13 residues. The CDR3 loop reads CASSPHRDTEAFF. Written as DNA, the CDR3 is TGTGCCAGCAGCCCACACAGGGACACTGAAGCTTTCTTT.